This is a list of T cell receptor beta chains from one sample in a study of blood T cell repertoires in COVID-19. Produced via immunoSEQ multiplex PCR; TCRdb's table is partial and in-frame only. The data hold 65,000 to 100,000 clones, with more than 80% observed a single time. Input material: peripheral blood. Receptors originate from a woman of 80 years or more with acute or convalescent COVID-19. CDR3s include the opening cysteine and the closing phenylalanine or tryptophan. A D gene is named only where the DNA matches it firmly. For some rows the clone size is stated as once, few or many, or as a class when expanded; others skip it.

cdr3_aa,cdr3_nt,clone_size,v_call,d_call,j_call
CATSDTGFGGYTF,TGTGCCACCTCAGATACAGGGTTTGGTGGCTACACCTTC,.,TRBV19,.,TRBJ1-2
CASSIRSLSPYNEQFF,TGTGCCAGTAGTATTCGTTCCTTGTCCCCTTACAATGAGCAGTTCTTC,.,TRBV19,.,TRBJ2-1
CASSVPGRHQETQYF,TGTGCCAGCAGTGTCCCAGGTCGCCACCAAGAGACCCAGTACTTC,.,TRBV2,.,TRBJ2-5
CASSPRQGNSGNTIYF,TGTGCCAGCAGCCCCAGACAGGGGAACTCTGGAAACACCATATATTTT,.,TRBV11-2,TRBD1,TRBJ1-3
CASSRAATIAGGTYEQYF,TGTGCCAGCAGTCGTGCCGCGACAATAGCGGGGGGGACCTACGAGCAGTACTTC,.,TRBV6-2/TRBV6-3,TRBD2,TRBJ2-7
CASSSQGAGYSNQPQHF,TGTGCCAGCAGTTCACAGGGGGCAGGATATAGCAATCAGCCCCAGCATTTT,.,TRBV6-2/TRBV6-3,TRBD1,TRBJ1-5
CASRTTGAGGNQPQHF,TGCGCCAGCAGAACCACAGGGGCTGGGGGCAATCAGCCCCAGCATTTT,.,TRBV10-2,TRBD1,TRBJ1-5
CASSQDVAGLHYEQYF,TGCGCCAGCAGCCAAGATGTCGCAGGACTACACTACGAGCAGTACTTC,.,TRBV4-1,.,TRBJ2-7
CASSLETGDLYEQYF,TGTGCCAGCAGCTTAGAGACAGGGGATTTGTACGAGCAGTACTTC,once,TRBV11-3,TRBD1,TRBJ2-7
CASSLDRGGEKLFF,TGTGCCAGCAGTTTAGACAGGGGGGGGGAAAAACTGTTTTTT,.,TRBV28,TRBD1,TRBJ1-4
CASSENTDRGEIAKNIQYF,TGCGCCAGCAGCGAGAACACGGACAGGGGCGAGATAGCCAAAAACATTCAGTACTTC,.,TRBV5-1,TRBD1,TRBJ2-4
CAISPRGASGNTIYF,TGTGCCATCAGCCCCAGGGGTGCGTCTGGAAACACCATATATTTT,few,TRBV10-3,.,TRBJ1-3
CASSLRAGWPYEQYF,TGTGCCAGCAGTTTAAGGGCAGGGTGGCCCTACGAGCAGTACTTC,.,TRBV27,.,TRBJ2-7
CASSHGTVNSPLHF,TGTGCCAGCAGCCACGGGACAGTTAATTCACCCCTCCACTTT,few,TRBV7-3,TRBD1,TRBJ1-6
CASRRQGGGQPQHF,TGTGCCAGCAGGCGACAGGGGGGAGGACAGCCCCAGCATTTT,.,TRBV6-5,TRBD1,TRBJ1-5
CSASLDRGYEQYF,TGCAGTGCTAGTCTGGACAGGGGCTACGAGCAGTACTTC,.,TRBV20-1,TRBD1,TRBJ2-7
CASSRGGANTGELFF,TGCGCCAGCAGTCGCGGGGGGGCGAACACCGGGGAGCTGTTTTTT,.,TRBV10-2,TRBD2,TRBJ2-2
CASSLAAYGGNSPLHF,TGTGCCAGCAGCTTAGCCGCCTATGGAGGGAACTCACCCCTCCACTTT,few,TRBV7-8,.,TRBJ1-6